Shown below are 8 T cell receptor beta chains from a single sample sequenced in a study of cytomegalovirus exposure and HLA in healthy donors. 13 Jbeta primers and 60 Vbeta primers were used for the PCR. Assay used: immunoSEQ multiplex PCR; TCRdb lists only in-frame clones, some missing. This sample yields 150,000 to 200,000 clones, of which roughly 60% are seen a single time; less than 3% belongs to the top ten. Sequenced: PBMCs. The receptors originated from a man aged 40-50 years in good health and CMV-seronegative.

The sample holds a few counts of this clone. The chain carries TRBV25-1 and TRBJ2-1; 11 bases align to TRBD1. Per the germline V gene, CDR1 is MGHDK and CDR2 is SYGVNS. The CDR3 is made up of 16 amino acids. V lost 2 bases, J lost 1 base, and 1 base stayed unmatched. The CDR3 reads CASSEGTGGSYNEQFF. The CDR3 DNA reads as TGTGCCAGCAGTGAAGGGACAGGGGGTTCCTACAATGAGCAGTTCTTC.

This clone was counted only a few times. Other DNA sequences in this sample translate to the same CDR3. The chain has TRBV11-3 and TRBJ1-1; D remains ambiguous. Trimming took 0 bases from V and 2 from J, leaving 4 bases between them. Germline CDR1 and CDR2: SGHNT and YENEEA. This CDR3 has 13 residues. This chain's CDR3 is CASSLDRNTEAFF. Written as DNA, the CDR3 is TGTGCCAGCAGCTTAGACAGAAACACTGAAGCTTTCTTT.

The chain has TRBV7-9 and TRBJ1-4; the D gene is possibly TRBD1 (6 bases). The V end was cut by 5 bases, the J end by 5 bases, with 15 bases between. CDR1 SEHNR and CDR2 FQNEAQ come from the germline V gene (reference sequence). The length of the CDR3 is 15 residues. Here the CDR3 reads CASSQGSGSNEKLFF. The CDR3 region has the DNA TGTGCCAGCAGCCAGGGGTCAGGGTCCAATGAAAAACTGTTTTTT. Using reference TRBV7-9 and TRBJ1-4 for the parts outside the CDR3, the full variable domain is DTGVSQNPRHKITKRGQNVTFRCDPISEHNRLYWYRQTLGQGPEFLTYFQNEAQLEKSRLLSDRFSAERPKGSFSTLEIQRTEQGDSAMYLCASSQGSGSNEKLFFGSGTQLSVL.

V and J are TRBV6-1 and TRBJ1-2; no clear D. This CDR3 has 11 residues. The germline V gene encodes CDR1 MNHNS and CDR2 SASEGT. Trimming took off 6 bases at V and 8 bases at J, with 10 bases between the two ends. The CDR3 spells CASSVAEGYTF. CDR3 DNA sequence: TGTGCCAGCAGCGTGGCGGAGGGCTACACCTTC.

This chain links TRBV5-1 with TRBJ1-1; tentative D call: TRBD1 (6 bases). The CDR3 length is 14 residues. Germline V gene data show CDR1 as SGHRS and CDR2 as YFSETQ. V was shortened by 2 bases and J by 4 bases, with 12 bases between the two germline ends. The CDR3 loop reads CASSFGGGFTEAFF. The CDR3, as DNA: TGCGCCAGCAGCTTCGGTGGGGGCTTCACTGAAGCTTTCTTT.

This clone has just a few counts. CDR3 residues: CASSLLQGEKLFF. CDR3 in DNA: TGTGCCAGCAGCCTGCTCCAGGGAGAAAAACTGTTTTTT. The chain links TRBV7-9 to TRBJ1-4; the D gene is possibly TRBD1 (5 bases). This CDR3 spans 13 amino acids. Trimming removed 5 bases at V and 8 bases at J, with 12 bases between. Germline values: CDR1 SEHNR, CDR2 FQNEAQ (reference sequence).

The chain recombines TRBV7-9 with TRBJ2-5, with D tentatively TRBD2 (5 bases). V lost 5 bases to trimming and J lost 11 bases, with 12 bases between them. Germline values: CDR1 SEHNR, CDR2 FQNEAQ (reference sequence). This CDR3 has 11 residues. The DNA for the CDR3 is TGTGCCAGCAGCCAATTGGGAGAGCAGTACTTC. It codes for CASSQLGEQYF.

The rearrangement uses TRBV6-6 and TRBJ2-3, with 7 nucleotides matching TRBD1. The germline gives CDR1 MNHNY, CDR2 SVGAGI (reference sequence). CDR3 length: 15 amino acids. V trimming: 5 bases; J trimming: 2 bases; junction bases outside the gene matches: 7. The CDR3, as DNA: TGTGCCAGCAGTAAGGGACAGTCGGTCACAGATACGCAGTATTTT. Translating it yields CASSKGQSVTDTQYF.